This passage covers 11 T cell receptor beta chains from one sample sequenced in a study of T-cell reconstitution after alpha-beta-depleted transplantation in children. The TCRbeta library was prepared with unique molecular identifiers. Each CDR3 protein is one row after TCRdb ran MiXCR on the PCR reads. In the table there are 500,000 or so distinct CDR3 sequences, 32% of which are singletons. Sample: PBMCs from the stem cell graft donor, taken from the stem cell graft. Receptors originate from a human donor who donated a stem cell graft to a child with aplastic anemia.

V is TRBV4-3 and J is TRBJ2-2; 7 bases line up with TRBD2. The V gene's germline CDR1 is LGHNA and CDR2 YSLEER. V trimming: 4 bases; J trimming: 5 bases; junction bases outside the gene matches: 10. The CDR3 runs to 16 residues. The CDR3 here is CASSPKAGVGTGELFF. DNA for the CDR3: TGCGCCAGCAGCCCTAAGGCGGGAGTGGGGACCGGGGAGCTGTTTTTT.

This clonotype was counted a few times. DNA of the CDR3: TGCAGCGTTGAAGGGGGGGCAGGAAACAACAATGAGCAGTTCTTC. Its translation: CSVEGGAGNNNEQFF. This chain uses TRBV29-1 with TRBJ2-1, with D perhaps matching TRBD1 or TRBD2 (6 bases each). The CDR3 spans 15 residues. Germline CDR1 and CDR2: SQVTM and ANQGSEA. With 1 base removed from V and 5 bases from J, the gap between germline ends came to 15 bases.

The chain links TRBV29-1 to TRBJ2-7, with TRBD1 matching 7 bases. V gave up 7 bases and J gave up 1 base; unmatched junction bases: 7. Germline V CDR1 and CDR2: SQVTM, ANQGSEA. This CDR3 spans 13 amino acids. DNA for the CDR3: TGCAGCGCCGGGGACAGTAAGTCCTACGAGCAGTACTTC. Translation: CSAGDSKSYEQYF.

The V call is TRBV7-8, the J call TRBJ2-5; possible D gene TRBD2, 5 bases. In germline, CDR1 is SGHVS, CDR2 FQNEAQ. The ends were cut back, 3 bases at V and 5 bases at J, with 10 bases in the middle. The CDR3 is 13 amino acids. CDR3 bases: TGTGCCAGCAGCTTTCCTAGCCCGGAGACCCAGTACTTC. Translation gives CASSFPSPETQYF.

This clonotype showed up just a few times. This chain uses TRBV5-1 with TRBJ2-3; TRBD2 matches at 9 bases. The CDR3 totals 15 residues. CDR1 and CDR2 (germline): SGHRS, YFSETQ. J gave up 4 bases and V 0 bases, and 3 bases lay outside the gene matches. CDR3 bases: TGCGCCAGCAGCTTGGTACTAGCGGGCTCAGATACGCAGTATTTT. This encodes CASSLVLAGSDTQYF.

This clonotype showed up just a few times. The chain employs TRBV10-3 and TRBJ2-7; D ambiguous. Germline-derived CDR1 and CDR2 are ENHRY and SYGVKD. Trimming took 3 bases from V and 2 from J, leaving 5 bases between them. The CDR3 length is 12 residues. DNA of the CDR3: TGTGCCATCAGTGATCACGCCTACGAGCAGTACTTC. Translated: CAISDHAYEQYF.

The sample holds a few counts of this clonotype. The rearrangement joins TRBV9 to TRBJ1-1, with a weak D call TRBD1 (5 bases). Germline CDR1 reads SGDLS; CDR2 reads YYNGEE. This CDR3 is 15 amino acids long. V lost 6 bases to trimming and J lost 6 bases, with 21 bases between them. This chain's CDR3 is CASTAYLGVSAEAFF. The CDR3 DNA is TGTGCCAGCACCGCCTATTTGGGGGTCTCGGCTGAAGCTTTCTTT.

The chain has TRBV18 and TRBJ2-5; perhaps TRBD2 as D (5 bases). V was cut by 3 bases and J by 3 bases, with 14 bases left in between. Germline V gives CDR1 KGHSH, CDR2 LQKENI. This CDR3 is built from 15 residues. The chain's CDR3 is CASSPQVAGKETQYF. Here the CDR3 DNA reads TGTGCCAGCTCACCCCAGGTGGCCGGGAAAGAGACCCAGTACTTC.

The chain recombines TRBV5-1 with TRBJ2-1, with D possibly being TRBD2 (6 bases). V lost 0 bases and J lost 7, with 14 bases in between. The CDR3 contains 15 residues. The germline gives CDR1 SGHRS, CDR2 YFSETQ. CDR3 coding DNA: TGCGCCAGCAGCTTGGGACCCGGGACTCGAAATGAGCAGTTCTTC. The encoded protein is CASSLGPGTRNEQFF.

V gene TRBV12-3 or TRBV12-4 combines with J gene TRBJ1-2; no reliable D call. This CDR3 region has 14 residues. V lost 6 bases and J lost 3, with 14 bases in between. The CDR3 coding sequence is TGTGCCAGCAGAGGTCCGGCAGGCGACTATGGCTACACCTTC. This codes for CASRGPAGDYGYTF.

A few counts support this clonotype. This chain uses TRBV20-1 with TRBJ2-5, with 7 bases lining up with TRBD2. CDR3 size: 17 residues. Looked up from germline, CDR1 is DFQATT and CDR2 is SNEGSKA (reference sequence). Losses at the gene ends were 1 base for V and 5 bases for J; bases not matched to a gene: 16. Here the CDR3 DNA reads TGCAGTGCTAGAGGTTGGGGTCGGGGGAGGGCCGAGGAGACCCAGTACTTC. Protein sequence: CSARGWGRGRAEETQYF.